This note documents a single TCR beta chain sequence. Sequenced by immunoSEQ multiplex PCR; TCRdb stores in-frame clones only, minus some. The repertoire holds about 72,000 clones, with about 95% as singletons. CDR1 and CDR2 (germline): SEHNR, FQNEAQ (reference sequence). The junction had 7 bases not matched to a gene; V was cut back by 5 bases and J by 5 bases. The CDR3 has 16 amino acids. These data belong to a study of cytomegalovirus exposure and HLA in healthy donors. The source is a woman aged 18 to 35 in good health and CMV-seronegative. This rearrangement joins TRBV7-9 to TRBJ2-5; 14 bases line up with TRBD2. Sequenced input: PBMCs. The CDR3 spells CASSPPGLAGGETQYF. The CDR3 nucleotides are TGTGCCAGCAGCCCGCCTGGACTAGCGGGGGGCGAGACCCAGTACTTC.